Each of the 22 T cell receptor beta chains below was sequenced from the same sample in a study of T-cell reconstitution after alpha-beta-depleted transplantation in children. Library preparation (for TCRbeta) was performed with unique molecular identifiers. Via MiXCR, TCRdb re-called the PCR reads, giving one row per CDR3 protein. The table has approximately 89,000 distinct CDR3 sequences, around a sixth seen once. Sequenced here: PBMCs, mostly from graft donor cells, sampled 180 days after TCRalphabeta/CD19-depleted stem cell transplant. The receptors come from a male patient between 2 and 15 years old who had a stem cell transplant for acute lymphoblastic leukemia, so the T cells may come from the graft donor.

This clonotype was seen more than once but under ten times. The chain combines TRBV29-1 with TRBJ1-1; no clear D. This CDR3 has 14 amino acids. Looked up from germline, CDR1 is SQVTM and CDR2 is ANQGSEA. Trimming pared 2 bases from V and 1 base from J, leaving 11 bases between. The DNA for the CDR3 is TGCAGCGTTGAATATTTAGGTGGGAACACTGAAGCTTTCTTT. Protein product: CSVEYLGGNTEAFF. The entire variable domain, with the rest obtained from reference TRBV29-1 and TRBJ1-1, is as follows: SAVISQKPSRDICQRGTSLTIQCQVDSQVTMMFWYRQQPGQSLTLIATANQGSEATYESGFVIDKFPISRPNLTFSTLTVSNMSPEDSSIYLCSVEYLGGNTEAFFGQGTRLTVV.

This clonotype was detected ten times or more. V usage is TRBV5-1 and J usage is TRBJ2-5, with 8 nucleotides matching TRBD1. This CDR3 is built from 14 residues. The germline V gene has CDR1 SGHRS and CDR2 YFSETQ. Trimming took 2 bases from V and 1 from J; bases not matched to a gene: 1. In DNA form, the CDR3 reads TGCGCCAGCAGCTTCACAGGGGGCCAAGAGACCCAGTACTTC. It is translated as CASSFTGGQETQYF. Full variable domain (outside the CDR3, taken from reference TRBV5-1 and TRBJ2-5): KAGVTQTPRYLIKTRGQQVTLSCSPISGHRSVSWYQQTPGQGLQFLFEYFSETQRNKGNFPGRFSGRQFSNSRSEMNVSTLELGDSALYLCASSFTGGQETQYFGPGTRLLVL.

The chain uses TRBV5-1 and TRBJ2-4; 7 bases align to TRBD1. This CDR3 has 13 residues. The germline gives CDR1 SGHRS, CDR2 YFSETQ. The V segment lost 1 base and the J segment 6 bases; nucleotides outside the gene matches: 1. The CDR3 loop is CASSLTGANIQYF. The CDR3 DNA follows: TGCGCCAGCAGCTTGACAGGGGCAAACATTCAGTACTTC. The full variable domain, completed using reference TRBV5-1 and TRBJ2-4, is KAGVTQTPRYLIKTRGQQVTLSCSPISGHRSVSWYQQTPGQGLQFLFEYFSETQRNKGNFPGRFSGRQFSNSRSEMNVSTLELGDSALYLCASSLTGANIQYFGAGTRLSVL.

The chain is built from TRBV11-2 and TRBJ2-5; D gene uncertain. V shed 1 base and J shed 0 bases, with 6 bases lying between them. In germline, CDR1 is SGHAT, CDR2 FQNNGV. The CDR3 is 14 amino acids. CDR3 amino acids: CASSLVGNQETQYF. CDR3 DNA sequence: TGTGCCAGCAGCTTAGTAGGGAACCAAGAGACCCAGTACTTC.

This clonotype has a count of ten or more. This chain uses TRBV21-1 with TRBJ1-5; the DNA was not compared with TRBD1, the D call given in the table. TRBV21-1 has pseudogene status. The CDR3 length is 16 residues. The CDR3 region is CASSKVRQGRNQPQHF. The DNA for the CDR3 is TGTGCCAGCAGCAAAGTTAGGCAGGGGAGGAATCAGCCCCAGCATTTT.

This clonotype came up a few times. The CDR3 spells CASSRLPGSTDTQYF. The CDR3 DNA reads as TGTGCCAGCAGCCGGCTACCGGGTAGCACAGATACGCAGTATTTT. The chain is built from TRBV7-2 and TRBJ2-3; D gene ambiguous. The CDR3 consists of 15 residues. The germline V and J ends were trimmed by 5 bases and 0 bases, with 12 bases remaining between them. Germline loops: CDR1 SGHTA, CDR2 FQGNSA.

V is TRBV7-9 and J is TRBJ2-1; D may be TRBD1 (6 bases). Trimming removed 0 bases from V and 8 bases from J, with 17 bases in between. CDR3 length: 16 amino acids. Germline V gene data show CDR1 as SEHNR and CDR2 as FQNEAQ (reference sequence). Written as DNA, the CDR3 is TGTGCCAGCAGCTTAGCCACAGGGAGAAGTAGAGATGAGCAGTTCTTC. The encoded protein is CASSLATGRSRDEQFF.

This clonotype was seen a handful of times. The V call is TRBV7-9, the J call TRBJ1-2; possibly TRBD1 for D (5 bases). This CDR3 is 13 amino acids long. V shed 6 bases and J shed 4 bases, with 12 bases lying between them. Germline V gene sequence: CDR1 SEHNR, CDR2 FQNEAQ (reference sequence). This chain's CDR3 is CASRTGPVYGYTF. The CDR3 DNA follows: TGTGCCAGCAGGACGGGGCCGGTCTATGGCTACACCTTC.

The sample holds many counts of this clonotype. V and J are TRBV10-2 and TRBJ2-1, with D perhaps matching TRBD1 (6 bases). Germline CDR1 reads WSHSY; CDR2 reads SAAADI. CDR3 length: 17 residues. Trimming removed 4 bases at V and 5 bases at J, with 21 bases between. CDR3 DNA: TGCGCCAGCAGTGGGCAGACAGGTGGAGTTCGAGACAATGAGCAGTTCTTC. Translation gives CASSGQTGGVRDNEQFF.

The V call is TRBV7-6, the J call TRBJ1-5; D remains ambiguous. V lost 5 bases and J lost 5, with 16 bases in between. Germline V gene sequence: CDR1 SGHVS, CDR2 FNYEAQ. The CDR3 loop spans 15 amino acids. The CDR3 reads CASSLRHGFDQPQHF. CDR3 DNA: TGTGCCAGCAGCCTTCGACACGGGTTCGATCAGCCCCAGCATTTT.

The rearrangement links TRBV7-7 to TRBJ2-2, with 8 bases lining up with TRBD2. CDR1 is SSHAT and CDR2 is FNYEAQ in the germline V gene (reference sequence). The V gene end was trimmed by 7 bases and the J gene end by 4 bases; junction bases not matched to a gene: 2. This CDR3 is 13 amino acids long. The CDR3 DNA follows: TGTGCCAGCATGGGGACTAGCACCGGGGAGCTGTTTTTT. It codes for CASMGTSTGELFF.

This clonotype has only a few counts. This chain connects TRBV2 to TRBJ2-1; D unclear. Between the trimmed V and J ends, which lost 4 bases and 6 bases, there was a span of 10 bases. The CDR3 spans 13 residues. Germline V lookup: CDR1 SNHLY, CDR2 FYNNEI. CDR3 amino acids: CASSGAGGNEQFF. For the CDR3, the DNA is TGTGCCAGCAGTGGTGCCGGTGGCAATGAGCAGTTCTTC.

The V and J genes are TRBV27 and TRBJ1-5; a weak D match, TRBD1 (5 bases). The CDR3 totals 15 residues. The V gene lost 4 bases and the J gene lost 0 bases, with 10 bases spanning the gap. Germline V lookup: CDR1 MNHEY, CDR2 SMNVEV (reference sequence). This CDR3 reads CASSSGDGSNQPQHF. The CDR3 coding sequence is TGTGCCAGCAGTTCCGGGGACGGTAGCAATCAGCCCCAGCATTTT.

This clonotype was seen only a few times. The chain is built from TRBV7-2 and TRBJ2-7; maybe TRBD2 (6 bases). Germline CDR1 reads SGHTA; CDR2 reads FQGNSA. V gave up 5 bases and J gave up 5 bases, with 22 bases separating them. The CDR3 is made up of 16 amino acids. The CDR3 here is CASSGGRDFDWDEQYF. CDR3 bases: TGTGCCAGCAGCGGGGGTAGGGACTTCGACTGGGACGAGCAGTACTTC.

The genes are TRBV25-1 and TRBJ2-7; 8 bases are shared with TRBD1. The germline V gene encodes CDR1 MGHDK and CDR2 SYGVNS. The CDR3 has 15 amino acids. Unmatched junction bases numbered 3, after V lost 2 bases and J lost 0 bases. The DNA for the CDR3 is TGTGCCAGCAGTGAAAGGCAGGGGGCCTCCTACGAGCAGTACTTC. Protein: CASSERQGASYEQYF.

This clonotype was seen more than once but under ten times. CDR3 residues: CSVSPGGDEKLFF. For the CDR3, the DNA is TGCAGCGTCTCCCCTGGCGGGGATGAAAAACTGTTTTTT. J is TRBJ1-4 and V is TRBV29-1, with unresolved D. Germline CDR1 is SQVTM and CDR2 is ANQGSEA. This CDR3 is 13 amino acids long. V was pared by 6 bases and J by 6 bases, with 14 bases between.

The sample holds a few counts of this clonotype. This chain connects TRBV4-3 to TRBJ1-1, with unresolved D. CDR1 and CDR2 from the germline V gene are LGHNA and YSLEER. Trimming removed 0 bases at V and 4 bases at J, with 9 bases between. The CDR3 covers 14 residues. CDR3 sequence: CASSQDSGRTEAFF. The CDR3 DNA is TGCGCCAGCAGCCAAGATAGTGGGCGCACTGAAGCTTTCTTT.

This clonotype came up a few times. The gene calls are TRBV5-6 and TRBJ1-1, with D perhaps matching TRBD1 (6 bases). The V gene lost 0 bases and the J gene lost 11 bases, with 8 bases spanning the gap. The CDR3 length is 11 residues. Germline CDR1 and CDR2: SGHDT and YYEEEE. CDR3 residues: CASSLGGLAFF. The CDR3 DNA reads TGTGCCAGCAGCTTGGGGGGGCTGGCTTTCTTT.

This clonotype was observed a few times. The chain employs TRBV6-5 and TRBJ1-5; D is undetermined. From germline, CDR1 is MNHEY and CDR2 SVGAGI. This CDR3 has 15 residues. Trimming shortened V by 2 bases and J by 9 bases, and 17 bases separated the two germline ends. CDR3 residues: CASSYLPLSLGPQHF. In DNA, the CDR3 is TGTGCCAGCAGTTACCTCCCGCTTAGTCTAGGGCCCCAGCATTTT.

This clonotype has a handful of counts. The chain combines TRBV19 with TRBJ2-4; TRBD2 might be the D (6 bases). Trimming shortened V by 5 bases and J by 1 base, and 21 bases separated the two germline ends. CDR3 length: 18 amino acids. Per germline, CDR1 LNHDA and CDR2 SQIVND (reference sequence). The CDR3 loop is CASSPESPGGGAKNIQYF. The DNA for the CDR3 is TGTGCCAGTAGTCCCGAGAGCCCAGGAGGAGGGGCCAAAAACATTCAGTACTTC.

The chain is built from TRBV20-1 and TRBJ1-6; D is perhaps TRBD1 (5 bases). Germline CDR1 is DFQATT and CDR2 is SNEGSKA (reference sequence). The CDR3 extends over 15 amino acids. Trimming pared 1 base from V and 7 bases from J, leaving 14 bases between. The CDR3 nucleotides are TGCAGTGCTAGAGGTGTCCGGGGCATGAATTCACCCCTCCACTTT. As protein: CSARGVRGMNSPLHF.

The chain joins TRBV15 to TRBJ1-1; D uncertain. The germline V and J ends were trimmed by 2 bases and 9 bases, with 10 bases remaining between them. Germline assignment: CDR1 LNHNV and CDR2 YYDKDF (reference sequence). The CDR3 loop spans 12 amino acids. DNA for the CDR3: TGTGCCACCAGCAGATCATCCGGGCAAGCTTTCTTT. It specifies CATSRSSGQAFF. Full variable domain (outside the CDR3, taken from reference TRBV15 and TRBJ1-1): DAMVIQNPRYQVTQFGKPVTLSCSQTLNHNVMYWYQQKSSQAPKLLFHYYDKDFNNEADTPDNFQSRRPNTSFCFLDIRSPGLGDTAMYLCATSRSSGQAFFGQGTRLTVV.